These T cell receptor beta chains were read from a single sample in a study of vaccination and CD4 T cells after COVID-19. TCRdb re-called the PCR reads with MiXCR, one entry per CDR3 protein. This sample has about 14,000 distinct CDR3 sequences, with 60% to 70% found just once. Their specific antigens are unknown. Sequences were obtained from CD4+ T cells from blood, cultured in vitro. These receptors were obtained from a human donor who had recovered from COVID-19. Both conserved end residues are part of each CDR3. D genes are given only for firm matches. Only some rows state a clone size, as once, few, many or a class for expanded clones.

>TRBJ1-2|TRBV7-8|TRBD1|-
TGTGCCAGCAGCTTTAGGACAGGGTATGGCTACACCTTC
CASSFRTGYGYTF
>TRBJ1-6|TRBV25-1|-|once
TGTGCCAGCAGTGTTGGGACAACGAGCTCCTATAATTCACCCCTCCACTTT
CASSVGTTSSYNSPLHF
>TRBJ2-5|TRBV20-1|TRBD2|-
TGCAGTGCTAGAAAGGGGACTAGCGGGAGTGGGACCCAGTACTTC
CSARKGTSGSGTQYF
>TRBJ2-5|TRBV5-1|TRBD1|-
TGCGCCAGCAGCCGCGCCGGGACAGGACAAGAGACCCAGTACTTC
CASSRAGTGQETQYF
>TRBJ1-2|TRBV4-2|-|once
TGTGCCAGCAGCCAAGTCCTTTCCGTAGGTTATGGCTACACCTTC
CASSQVLSVGYGYTF
>TRBJ2-7|TRBV28|TRBD2|-
TGTGCCAGCACCCTGGCGGGGGGCGAGTACGAGCAGTACTTC
CASTLAGGEYEQYF
>TRBJ2-3|TRBV6-1|-|-
TGTGCCACGGGCATTGGGGCAGATACGCAGTATTTT
CATGIGADTQYF
>TRBJ2-7|TRBV6-5|TRBD2|-
TGTGCCAGCAGTTACAGTCTAGCGGGAGGTGTAGACGAGCAGTACTTC
CASSYSLAGGVDEQYF
>TRBJ1-1|TRBV5-1|TRBD1|-
TGCGCCAGCAGCTCGGGACAGGGTATGAACACTGAAGCTTTCTTT
CASSSGQGMNTEAFF
>TRBJ1-2|TRBV20-1|-|-
TGCAGTGCTAGGAAACAGGGTTTGCGCTATGGCTACACCTTC
CSARKQGLRYGYTF
>TRBJ2-3|TRBV12-2|-|-
TGTGCAAGTCGCTTAGGAGGGCGGGAGCCCACAGATACGCAGTATTTT
CASRLGGREPTDTQYF
>TRBJ2-2|TRBV19|TRBD2|-
TGTGCCAGTAGTATAAGGGACTACAACACCGGGGAGCTGTTTTTT
CASSIRDYNTGELFF
>TRBJ2-1|TRBV7-7|TRBD2|few
TGTGCTAGCAGTGGGACTAGCGGGCTCAATGAGCAGTTCTTC
CASSGTSGLNEQFF
>TRBJ2-3|TRBV7-2|-|-
TGTGCCAGCACCTTAGGTGGCACAGATACGCAGTATTTT
CASTLGGTDTQYF
>TRBJ1-5|TRBV5-8|-|-
TGTGCCAGCAGCTTAGGCACTAATCAGCCCCAGCATTTT
CASSLGTNQPQHF
>TRBJ2-5|TRBV10-3|-|-
TGTGCGAACACCTTATCCGGGAAAGAGACCCAGTACTTC
CANTLSGKETQYF
>TRBJ1-2|TRBV6-5|-|few
TGTGCCAGCAGTTTGTCAGGGTACGGCTACACCTTC
CASSLSGYGYTF
>TRBJ2-7|TRBV20-1|TRBD1|-
TGCAGTGCTAGACCAACACAGGGGGCCTCCTACGAGCAGTACTTC
CSARPTQGASYEQYF
>TRBJ2-7|TRBV20-1|TRBD1|-
TGCAGTGCTCCCAAGGGGGACAGAGAGAGCGAGCAGTACTTC
CSAPKGDRESEQYF
>TRBJ2-5|TRBV7-3|-|-
TGTGCCAGCAGCTTAAGTGGTAACCAAGAGACCCAGTACTTC
CASSLSGNQETQYF
>TRBJ1-1|TRBV7-3|-|-
TGTGCCAGCAGCTTATCAGGGGTCTACACTGAAGCTTTCTTT
CASSLSGVYTEAFF
>TRBJ2-6|TRBV19|-|-
TGTGCCAGTACCCCGCTTACGCACCCCTCTGGGGCCAACGTCCTGACTTTC
CASTPLTHPSGANVLTF
>TRBJ1-1|TRBV19|-|-
TGTGCCAGTAGAGTGCGGCAGAACACTGAAGCTTTCTTT
CASRVRQNTEAFF
>TRBJ1-5|TRBV19|-|-
TGTGCCAGTAGCAGTGGGGGTAATCAGCCCCAGCATTTT
CASSSGGNQPQHF
>TRBJ1-5|TRBV6-5|-|few
TGTGCCAGCAGTTCAGGGAGGGGCAATCAGCCCCAGCATTTT
CASSSGRGNQPQHF
>TRBJ2-2|TRBV6-5|-|-
TGTGCCAGCAGTTTGACCTTCCGGGACCATAACCCCGGGGAGCTGTTTTTT
CASSLTFRDHNPGELFF
>TRBJ1-5|TRBV6-1|-|-
TGTGCCAGCAGTGAGGGGGGGACGGGCAGCCAGCCCCAGCATTTT
CASSEGGTGSQPQHF
>TRBJ2-1|TRBV10-1|TRBD2|few
TGCGCCAGCAGTGAGACGAGCGGGAGGCGGGATGAGCAGTTCTTC
CASSETSGRRDEQFF
>TRBJ1-1|TRBV7-3|TRBD1|few
TGTGCCAGCAGCGACAGGGTTGGGACTGAAGCTTTCTTT
CASSDRVGTEAFF
>TRBJ1-2|TRBV7-9|-|-
TGTGCCAGCAGCACCAGCCGGGACACCTATGGCTACACCTTC
CASSTSRDTYGYTF
>TRBJ1-2|TRBV28|TRBD1|once
TGTGCCAGCAGTCCCGGACAGGGCTCGGCTGGCTACACCTTC
CASSPGQGSAGYTF
>TRBJ2-7|TRBV10-3|-|-
TGTGCCATCAAAGGGCAGGGTCAGGACGAGCAGTACTTC
CAIKGQGQDEQYF
>TRBJ2-5|TRBV20-1|-|few
TGCAGTGCTAGTATGACAGGACAAGAGACCCAGTACTTC
CSASMTGQETQYF
>TRBJ1-1|TRBV27|-|few
TGTGCCAGCGGAGGGGGAGTGTACACTGAAGCTTTCTTT
CASGGGVYTEAFF
>TRBJ2-1|TRBV20-1|-|once
TGCAGTGCTAGACCGCTACGCCTGGGTAATGAGCAGTTCTTC
CSARPLRLGNEQFF
>TRBJ2-3|TRBV6-2/TRBV6-3|TRBD2|-
TGTGCCAGCAGCCATATAGCGGGAGAAGGGACAGATACGCAGTATTTT
CASSHIAGEGTDTQYF
>TRBJ2-3|TRBV7-9|-|once
TGTGCCAGCAGGACGGGGCGGCCCCCCACAGATACGCAGTATTTT
CASRTGRPPTDTQYF
>TRBJ1-3|TRBV20-1|-|-
TGCAGTGCTAGGGTCCCCAGATCTGGAAACACCATATATTTT
CSARVPRSGNTIYF
>TRBJ2-1|TRBV20-1|TRBD2|-
TGCAGTGCTAGATCGGCTAGCGGGAGGGGCTACAATGAGCAGTTCTTC
CSARSASGRGYNEQFF
>TRBJ1-5|TRBV24-1|-|-
TGTGCCACCAGTGAGGCTGGGGATAGTCAGCCCCAGCATTTT
CATSEAGDSQPQHF
>TRBJ2-2|TRBV7-9|-|once
TGTGCCAGCAGCTTAGGGTCAGGGGACACCGGGGAGCTGTTTTTT
CASSLGSGDTGELFF
>TRBJ2-1|TRBV7-9|-|-
TGTGCCAGCAGCCCCGCTACCGTCTCCACCTACAATGAGCAGTTCTTC
CASSPATVSTYNEQFF
>TRBJ2-1|TRBV20-1|-|-
TGCAGTGCTAGAGATCCGGGACAACTCTTAGGGGAGCAGTTCTTC
CSARDPGQLLGEQFF
>TRBJ2-1|TRBV7-3|TRBD1|few
TGTGCCAGCAGCTCCACGGACAGGAGCTCCTACAATGAGCAGTTCTTC
CASSSTDRSSYNEQFF
>TRBJ1-2|TRBV28|-|-
TGTGCCAGCACCGACGAGGGGTATGGCTACACCTTC
CASTDEGYGYTF
>TRBJ2-5|TRBV28|-|-
TGTGCCAGCAGTTTGGCAGGGAAGACCCAGTACTTC
CASSLAGKTQYF
>TRBJ1-5|TRBV19|-|-
TGTGCCAGTAGTATCACAGGATCTCGTCAGCCCCAGCATTTT
CASSITGSRQPQHF
>TRBJ2-5|TRBV6-2/TRBV6-3|TRBD1|-
TGTGCCAGCAGTTTTTCACCTACGGACAGGGGATTCGGTAGGGGAGAGACCCAGTACTTC
CASSFSPTDRGFGRGETQYF
>TRBJ2-3|TRBV5-1|-|-
TGCGCCAGTCACACCGGGATCTTAGGAACAGATACGCAGTATTTT
CASHTGILGTDTQYF
>TRBJ1-2|TRBV10-3|-|-
TGTGCCATCAGTGCAGGCGAGGGGGATGGCTACACCTTC
CAISAGEGDGYTF
>TRBJ2-3|TRBV10-2|TRBD2|-
TGCGCCAGCGGAGGTGCGGGAGGTCCCACAGATACGCAGTATTTT
CASGGAGGPTDTQYF
>TRBJ1-1|TRBV28|-|-
TGTGCCAGCAGTTTAACCGGGACGCACACTGAAGCTTTCTTT
CASSLTGTHTEAFF
>TRBJ2-2|TRBV12-3/TRBV12-4|-|-
TGTGCCAGCAGTTTGAACAGGGTAAAGACCGGGGAGCTGTTTTTT
CASSLNRVKTGELFF
>TRBJ1-5|TRBV20-1|-|few
TGCAGTGCTAGGGGTCTTAGGGGGGTTGATCAGCCCCAGCATTTT
CSARGLRGVDQPQHF
>TRBJ1-3|TRBV25-1|TRBD1|-
TGTGCCAGCAGTGGATCAGCCCAAAGAGGACAGGCTCCTGGAAACACCATATATTTT
CASSGSAQRGQAPGNTIYF
>TRBJ2-5|TRBV30|TRBD1|-
TGTGCCTGGAACGACAGGGTCAAGGAGACCCAGTACTTC
CAWNDRVKETQYF
>TRBJ2-3|TRBV7-6|-|-
TGTGCCAGCAGCTTGGGGGAGAGTTTTGATACGCAGTATTTT
CASSLGESFDTQYF
>TRBJ2-3|TRBV10-1|-|-
TGCGCCAGCAGCCGACAGGGCACAGATACGCAGTATTTT
CASSRQGTDTQYF
>TRBJ1-1|TRBV6-1|-|-
TGTGCCAGCAGTGAAGTGCCAGACTACACTGAAGCTTTCTTT
CASSEVPDYTEAFF
>TRBJ2-1|TRBV20-1|TRBD2|once
TGCAGTGCTCCCCGGACTAGCGGGAGGGCCTGGGAGCAGTTCTTC
CSAPRTSGRAWEQFF